This T cell receptor beta chain was identified in a study of T cells after yellow fever vaccination. On the study more broadly: Libraries from low-cell-number fractions were prepared with the SMART-Seq v4 Ultra Low Input RNA kit.

One entry per CDR3 protein, called by TCRdb with MiXCR from the 5' RACE reads. This repertoire shows around 260,000 distinct CDR3 sequences, roughly 5% found once; its top ten account for less than 3.5%. This clonotype has more than one count but fewer than ten. The V end was cut by 3 bases, the J end by 4 bases, with 21 bases between. The CDR3 has 17 residues. Per the germline V gene, CDR1 is SGHAT and CDR2 is FQNNGV. This TCR came from a man aged 18 to 35 who received the YFV17D yellow fever vaccine. The source was CD4+ T cells sorted from PBMCs, collected on the day of the yellow fever booster vaccination. The chain recombines TRBV11-2 with TRBJ2-5; D is possibly TRBD1 or TRBD2 (6 bases each). The CDR3 spells CASSFSPRTAGGETQYF. The CDR3 DNA is TGTGCCAGCAGCTTCTCCCCCCGGACAGCCGGGGGAGAGACCCAGTACTTC.